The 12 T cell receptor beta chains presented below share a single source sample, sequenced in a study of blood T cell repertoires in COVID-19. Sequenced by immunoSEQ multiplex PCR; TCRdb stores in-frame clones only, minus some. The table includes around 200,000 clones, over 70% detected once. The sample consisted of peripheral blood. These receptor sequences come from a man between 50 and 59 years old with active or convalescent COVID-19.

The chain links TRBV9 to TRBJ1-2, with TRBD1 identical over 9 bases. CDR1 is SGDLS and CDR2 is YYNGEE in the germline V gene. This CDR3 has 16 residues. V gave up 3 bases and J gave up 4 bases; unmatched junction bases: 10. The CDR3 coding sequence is TGTGCCAGCAGCGCCCTGGACAGGGGAGGGGTCTATGGCTACACCTTC. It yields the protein CASSALDRGGVYGYTF.

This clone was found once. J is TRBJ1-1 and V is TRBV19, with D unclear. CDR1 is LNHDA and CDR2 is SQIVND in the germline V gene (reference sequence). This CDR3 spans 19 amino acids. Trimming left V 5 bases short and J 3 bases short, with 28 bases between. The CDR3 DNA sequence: TGTGCCAGTAGTGTCAACCCGGAGGCCGTCGGGTTGTGGGACACTGAAGCTTTCTTT. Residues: CASSVNPEAVGLWDTEAFF.

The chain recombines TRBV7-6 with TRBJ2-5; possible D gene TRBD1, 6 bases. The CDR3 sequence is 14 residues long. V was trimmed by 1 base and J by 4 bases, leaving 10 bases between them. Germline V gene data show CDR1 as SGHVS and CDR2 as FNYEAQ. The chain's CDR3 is CASSLDPRGETQYF. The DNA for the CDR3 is TGTGCCAGCAGCTTAGACCCCAGGGGAGAGACCCAGTACTTC. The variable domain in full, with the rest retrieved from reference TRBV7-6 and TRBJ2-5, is GAGVSQSPRYKVTKRGQDVALRCDPISGHVSLYWYRQALGQGPEFLTYFNYEAQQDKSGLPNDRFSAERPEGSISTLTIQRTEQRDSAMYRCASSLDPRGETQYFGPGTRLLVL.

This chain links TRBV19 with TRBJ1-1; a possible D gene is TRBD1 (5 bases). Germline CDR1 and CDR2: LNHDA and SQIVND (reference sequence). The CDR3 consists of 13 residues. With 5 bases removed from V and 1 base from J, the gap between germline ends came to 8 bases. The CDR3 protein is CASSHGQNTEAFF. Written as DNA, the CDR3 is TGTGCCAGTAGTCACGGACAGAACACTGAAGCTTTCTTT.

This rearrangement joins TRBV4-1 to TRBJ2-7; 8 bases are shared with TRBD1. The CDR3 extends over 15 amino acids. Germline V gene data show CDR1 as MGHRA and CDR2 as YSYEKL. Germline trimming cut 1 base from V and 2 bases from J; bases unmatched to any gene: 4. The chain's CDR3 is CASSQAGGLPYEQYF. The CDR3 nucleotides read TGCGCCAGCAGCCAAGCAGGGGGCTTGCCCTACGAGCAGTACTTC.

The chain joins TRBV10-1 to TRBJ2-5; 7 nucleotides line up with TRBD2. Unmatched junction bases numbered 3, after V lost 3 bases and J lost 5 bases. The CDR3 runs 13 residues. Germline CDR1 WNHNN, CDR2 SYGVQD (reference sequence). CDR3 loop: CASSDLREETQYF. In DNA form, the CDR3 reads TGCGCCAGCAGTGACTTGCGGGAGGAGACCCAGTACTTC.

CDR3 in amino acids: CASSAATGLAEETQYF. Here the CDR3 DNA reads TGTGCCAGCAGTGCAGCTACCGGACTAGCGGAAGAGACCCAGTACTTC. The chain combines TRBV2 with TRBJ2-5; 10 bases are a match to TRBD2. This CDR3 has 16 residues. Germline loops: CDR1 SNHLY, CDR2 FYNNEI. The trim removed 4 bases at V and 3 bases at J, leaving 8 bases unmatched.

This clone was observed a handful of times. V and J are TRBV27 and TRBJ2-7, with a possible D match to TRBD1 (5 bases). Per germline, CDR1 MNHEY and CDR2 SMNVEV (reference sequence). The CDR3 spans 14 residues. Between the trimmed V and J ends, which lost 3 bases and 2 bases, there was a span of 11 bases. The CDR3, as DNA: TGTGCCAGCAGTTTGGGGCACTCAACCTACGAGCAGTACTTC. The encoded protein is CASSLGHSTYEQYF.

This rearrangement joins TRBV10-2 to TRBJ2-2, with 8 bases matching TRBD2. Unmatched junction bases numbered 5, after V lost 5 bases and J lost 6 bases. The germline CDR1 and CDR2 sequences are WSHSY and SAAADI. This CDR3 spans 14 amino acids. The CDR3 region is CASSRDSGAGELFF. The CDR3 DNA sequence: TGCGCCAGCAGTAGGGATAGCGGGGCCGGGGAGCTGTTTTTT.

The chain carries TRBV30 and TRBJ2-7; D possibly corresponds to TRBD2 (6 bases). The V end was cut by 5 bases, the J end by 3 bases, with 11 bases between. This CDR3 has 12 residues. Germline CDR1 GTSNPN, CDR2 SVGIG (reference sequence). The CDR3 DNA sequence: TGTGCCTGGGGGGGACTTAACTACGAGCAGTACTTC. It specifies CAWGGLNYEQYF.

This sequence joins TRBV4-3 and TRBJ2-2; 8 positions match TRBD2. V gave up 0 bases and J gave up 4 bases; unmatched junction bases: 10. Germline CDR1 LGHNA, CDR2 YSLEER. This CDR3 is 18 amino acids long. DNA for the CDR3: TGCGCCAGCAGCCAAGATCTGGCGGGGGGCCCTCTCACCGGGGAGCTGTTTTTT. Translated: CASSQDLAGGPLTGELFF.

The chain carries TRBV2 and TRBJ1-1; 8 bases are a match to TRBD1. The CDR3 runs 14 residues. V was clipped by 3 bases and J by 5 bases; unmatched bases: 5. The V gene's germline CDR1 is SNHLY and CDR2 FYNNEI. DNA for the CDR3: TGTGCCAGCAGTGACAGGGGGCGAAGGACTGAAGCTTTCTTT. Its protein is CASSDRGRRTEAFF.